This TCR beta chain came from a study of cytomegalovirus exposure and HLA in healthy donors. The germline gives CDR1 LNHNV, CDR2 YYDKDF (reference sequence). The CDR3 contains 14 residues. Trimming took 5 bases from V and 5 from J; bases not matched to a gene: 6. Whole-study results and caveats: When analyzed later, a missense DCLRE1C variant was found to be linked to TCR beta V- and J-gene trimming.

Of note for this clone: No antigen is known for it.

The PCR made use of 60 Vbeta and 13 Jbeta primers. TCRdb's table, derived via immunoSEQ multiplex PCR, lists solely in-frame clones and lacks some. The data contain 75,000 to 100,000 clones, just under 80% of them seen just once; the ten biggest clones take up around 7%. Sequenced sample: PBMCs. This TCR derives from a man aged 30 to 39 in good health and CMV-seronegative. The gene calls are TRBV15 and TRBJ2-4; 7 bases map to TRBD1. CDR3 coding DNA: TGTGCCACCAGCTCCCTTACAGGGGAAAACATTCAGTACTTC. This encodes CATSSLTGENIQYF.